The 2 T cell receptor beta chains presented below share a single source sample, sequenced in a study of T cell clusters in autoimmune cytopenias. TRB was amplified from roughly 270 ng of peripheral blood genomic DNA per sample. TRB rearrangements were amplified by touch-down multiplex PCR with mixed TRB-A/B primers. TCRdb re-called the multiplex PCR reads and gives one entry per CDR3 protein, without DNA. The sample has over 6,000 distinct CDR3 sequences; the top ten hold around 33%. The sample was also reused in another study, on T cell repertoires in aging, cancer and after chemotherapy.

Sequenced: peripheral blood. These receptors originate from a human donor in good health.

CDR3 amino acids: CASKRTGGQETQYF. This chain uses TRBV6-1 with TRBJ2-5; the D gene TCRdb calls, TRBD1, cannot be checked with no DNA. CDR1 MNHNS and CDR2 SASEGT come from the germline V gene. There are 14 residues in the CDR3.

Its frequency marks this clonotype as medium-sized. V gene TRBV29-1 combines with J gene TRBJ2-7; TCRdb selects TRBD1, and the lack of DNA leaves this call unchecked. The CDR3 runs to 12 residues. Germline V gene lookup returns CDR1 SQVTM and CDR2 ANQGSEA. The CDR3 sequence: CSVGDMPYEQYF.